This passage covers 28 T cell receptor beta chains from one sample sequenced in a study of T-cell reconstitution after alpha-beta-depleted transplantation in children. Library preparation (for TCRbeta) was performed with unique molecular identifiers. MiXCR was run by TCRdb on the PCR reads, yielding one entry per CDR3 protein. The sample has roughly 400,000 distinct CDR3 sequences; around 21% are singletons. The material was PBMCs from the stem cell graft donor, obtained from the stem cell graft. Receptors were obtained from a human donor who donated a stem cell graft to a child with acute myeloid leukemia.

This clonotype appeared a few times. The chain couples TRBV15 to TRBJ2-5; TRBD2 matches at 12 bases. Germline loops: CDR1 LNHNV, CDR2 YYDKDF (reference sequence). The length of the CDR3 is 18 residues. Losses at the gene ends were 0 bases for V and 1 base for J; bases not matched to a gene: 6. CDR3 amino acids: CATSRDAGLAGSQETQYF. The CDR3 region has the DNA TGTGCCACCAGCAGAGACGCAGGACTAGCGGGATCCCAAGAGACCCAGTACTTC.

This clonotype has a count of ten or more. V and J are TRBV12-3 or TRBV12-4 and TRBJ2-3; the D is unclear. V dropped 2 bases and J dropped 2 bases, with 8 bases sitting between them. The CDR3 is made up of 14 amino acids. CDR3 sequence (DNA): TGTGCCAGCAGTTTAAGGCTCATCACAGATACGCAGTATTTT. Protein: CASSLRLITDTQYF.

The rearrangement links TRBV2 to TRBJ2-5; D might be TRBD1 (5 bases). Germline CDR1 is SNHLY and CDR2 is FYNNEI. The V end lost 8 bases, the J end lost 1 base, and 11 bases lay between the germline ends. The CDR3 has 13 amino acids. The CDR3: CASRRQPQETQYF. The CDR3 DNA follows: TGTGCCAGCCGACGACAGCCCCAAGAGACCCAGTACTTC.

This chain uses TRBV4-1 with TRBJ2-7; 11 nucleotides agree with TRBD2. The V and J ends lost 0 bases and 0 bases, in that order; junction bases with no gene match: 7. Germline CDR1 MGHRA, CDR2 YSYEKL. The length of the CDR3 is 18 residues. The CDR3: CASSQDWVLAGVSYEQYF. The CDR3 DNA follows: TGCGCCAGCAGCCAAGATTGGGTACTAGCGGGGGTCTCCTACGAGCAGTACTTC.

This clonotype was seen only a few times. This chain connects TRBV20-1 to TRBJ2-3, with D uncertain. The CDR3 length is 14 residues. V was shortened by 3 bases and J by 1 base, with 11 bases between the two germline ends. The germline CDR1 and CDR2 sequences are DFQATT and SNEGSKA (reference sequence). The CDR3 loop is CSASVSRGTDTQYF. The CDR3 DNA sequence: TGCAGTGCTAGTGTCTCTAGGGGCACAGATACGCAGTATTTT.

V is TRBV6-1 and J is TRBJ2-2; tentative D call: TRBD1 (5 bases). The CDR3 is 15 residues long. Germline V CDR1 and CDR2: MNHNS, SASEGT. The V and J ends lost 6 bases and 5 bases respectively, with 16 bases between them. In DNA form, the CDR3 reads TGTGCCAGCAGCCCGCTCTCGACAGTAACCGGGGAGCTGTTTTTT. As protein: CASSPLSTVTGELFF.

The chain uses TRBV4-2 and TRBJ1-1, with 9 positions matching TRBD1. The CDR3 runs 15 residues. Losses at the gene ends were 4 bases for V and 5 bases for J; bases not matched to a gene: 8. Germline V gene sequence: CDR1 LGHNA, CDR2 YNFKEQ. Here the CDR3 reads CASSLRDRVGTEAFF. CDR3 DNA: TGTGCCAGCAGCCTCCGGGACAGGGTAGGGACTGAAGCTTTCTTT.

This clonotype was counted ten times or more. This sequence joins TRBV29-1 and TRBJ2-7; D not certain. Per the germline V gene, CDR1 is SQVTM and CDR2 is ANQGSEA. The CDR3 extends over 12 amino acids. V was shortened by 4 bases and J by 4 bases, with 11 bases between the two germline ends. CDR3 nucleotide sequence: TGCAGCGTTGCCATAAACCATTACGAGCAGTACTTC. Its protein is CSVAINHYEQYF.

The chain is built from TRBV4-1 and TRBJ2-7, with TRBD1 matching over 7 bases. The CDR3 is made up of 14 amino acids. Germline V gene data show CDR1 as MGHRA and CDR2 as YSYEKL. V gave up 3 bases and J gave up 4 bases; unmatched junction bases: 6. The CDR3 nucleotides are TGCGCCAGCAGCCACTGGACAGGTGGTTACGAGCAGTACTTC. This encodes CASSHWTGGYEQYF.

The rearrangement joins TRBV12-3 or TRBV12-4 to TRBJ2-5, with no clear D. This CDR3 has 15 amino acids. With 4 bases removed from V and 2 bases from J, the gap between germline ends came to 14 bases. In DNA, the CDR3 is TGTGCCAGCAGTTACGCGCCCAGCCGTCAAGAGACCCAGTACTTC. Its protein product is CASSYAPSRQETQYF.

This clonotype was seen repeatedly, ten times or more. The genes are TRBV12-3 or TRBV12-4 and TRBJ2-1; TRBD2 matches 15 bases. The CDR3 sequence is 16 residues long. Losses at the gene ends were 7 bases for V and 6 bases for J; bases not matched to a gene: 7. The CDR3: CASTPGTSGRINEQFF. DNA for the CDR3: TGTGCCAGCACCCCTGGGACTAGCGGGAGGATCAATGAGCAGTTCTTC.

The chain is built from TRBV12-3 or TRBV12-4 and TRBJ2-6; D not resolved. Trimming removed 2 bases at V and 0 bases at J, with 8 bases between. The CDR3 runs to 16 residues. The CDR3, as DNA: TGTGCCAGCAGTTTAAGAGGCCTCTCTGGGGCCAACGTCCTGACTTTC. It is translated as CASSLRGLSGANVLTF.

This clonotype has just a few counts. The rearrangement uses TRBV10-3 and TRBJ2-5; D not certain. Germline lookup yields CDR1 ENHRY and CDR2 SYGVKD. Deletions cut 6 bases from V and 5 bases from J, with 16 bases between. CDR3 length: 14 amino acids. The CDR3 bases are TGTGCCATCAGAAGGACGGACGACAAGGAGACCCAGTACTTC. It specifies CAIRRTDDKETQYF.

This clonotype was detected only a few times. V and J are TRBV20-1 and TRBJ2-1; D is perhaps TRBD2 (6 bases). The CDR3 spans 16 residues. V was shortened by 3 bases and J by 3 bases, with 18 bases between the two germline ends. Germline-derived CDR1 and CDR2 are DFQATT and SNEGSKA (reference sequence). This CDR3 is CSARDGGLGNYNEQFF. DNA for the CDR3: TGCAGTGCTAGGGATGGGGGACTCGGCAACTACAATGAGCAGTTCTTC.

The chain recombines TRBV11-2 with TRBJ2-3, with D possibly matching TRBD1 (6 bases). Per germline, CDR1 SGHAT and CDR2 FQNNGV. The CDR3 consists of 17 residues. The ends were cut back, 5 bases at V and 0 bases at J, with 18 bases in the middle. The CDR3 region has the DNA TGTGCCAGCAGCCGCCGAACCCAGGGGTGGAGCACAGATACGCAGTATTTT. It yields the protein CASSRRTQGWSTDTQYF. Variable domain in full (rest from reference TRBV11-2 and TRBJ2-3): EAGVAQSPRYKIIEKRQSVAFWCNPISGHATLYWYQQILGQGPKLLIQFQNNGVVDDSQLPKDRFSAERLKGVDSTLKIQPAKLEDSAVYLCASSRRTQGWSTDTQYFGPGTRLTVL.

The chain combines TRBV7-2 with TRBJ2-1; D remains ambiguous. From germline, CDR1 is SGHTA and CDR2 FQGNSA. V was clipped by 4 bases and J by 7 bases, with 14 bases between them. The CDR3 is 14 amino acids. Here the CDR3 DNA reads TGTGCCAGCAGCTCCCCAGTGGCCCTTAATGAGCAGTTCTTC. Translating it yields CASSSPVALNEQFF.

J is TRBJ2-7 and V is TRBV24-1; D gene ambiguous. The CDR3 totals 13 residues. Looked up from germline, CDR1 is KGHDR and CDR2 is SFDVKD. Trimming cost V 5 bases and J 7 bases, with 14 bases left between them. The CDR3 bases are TGTGCCACCAGTGCCGCGACTTACGGGGAGCAGTACTTC. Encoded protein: CATSAATYGEQYF.

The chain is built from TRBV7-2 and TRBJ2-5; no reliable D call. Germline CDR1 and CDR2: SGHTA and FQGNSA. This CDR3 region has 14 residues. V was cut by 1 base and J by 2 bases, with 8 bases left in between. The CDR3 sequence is CASSLGPEQETQYF. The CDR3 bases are TGTGCCAGCAGCTTAGGGCCAGAGCAAGAGACCCAGTACTTC.

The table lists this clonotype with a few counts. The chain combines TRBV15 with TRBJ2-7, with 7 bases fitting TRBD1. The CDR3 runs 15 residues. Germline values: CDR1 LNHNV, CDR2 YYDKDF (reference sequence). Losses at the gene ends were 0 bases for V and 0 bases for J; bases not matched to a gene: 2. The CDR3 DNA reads TGTGCCACCAGCAGAGAGGGACAGAGCTCCTACGAGCAGTACTTC. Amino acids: CATSREGQSSYEQYF.

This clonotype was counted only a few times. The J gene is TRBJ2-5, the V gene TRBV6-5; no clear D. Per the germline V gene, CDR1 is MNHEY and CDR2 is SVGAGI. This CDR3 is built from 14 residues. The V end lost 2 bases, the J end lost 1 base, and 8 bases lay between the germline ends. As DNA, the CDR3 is TGTGCCAGCAGTTACATAGGGATCCAAGAGACCCAGTACTTC. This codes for CASSYIGIQETQYF.

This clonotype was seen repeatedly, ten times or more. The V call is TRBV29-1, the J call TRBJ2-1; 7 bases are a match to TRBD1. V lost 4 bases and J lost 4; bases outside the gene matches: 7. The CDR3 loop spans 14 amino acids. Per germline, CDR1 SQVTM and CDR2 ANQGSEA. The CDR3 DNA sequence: TGCAGCGTTGTGTCAGGGGGTATATACAATGAGCAGTTCTTC. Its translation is CSVVSGGIYNEQFF.

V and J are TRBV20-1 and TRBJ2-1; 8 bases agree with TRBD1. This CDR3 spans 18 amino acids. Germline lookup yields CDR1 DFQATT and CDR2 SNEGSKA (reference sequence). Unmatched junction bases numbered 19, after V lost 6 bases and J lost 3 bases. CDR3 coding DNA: TGCAGTGCCCTAGGAAAAGACAGGGGCCCGGGGGTCTACAATGAGCAGTTCTTC. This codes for CSALGKDRGPGVYNEQFF.

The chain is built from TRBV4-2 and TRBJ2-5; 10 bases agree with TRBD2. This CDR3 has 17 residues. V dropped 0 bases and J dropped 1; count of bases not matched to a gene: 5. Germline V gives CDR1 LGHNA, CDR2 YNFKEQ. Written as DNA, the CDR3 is TGTGCCAGCAGCCAAGATGGCAGCGGGGGGGCCCAAGAGACCCAGTACTTC. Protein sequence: CASSQDGSGGAQETQYF.

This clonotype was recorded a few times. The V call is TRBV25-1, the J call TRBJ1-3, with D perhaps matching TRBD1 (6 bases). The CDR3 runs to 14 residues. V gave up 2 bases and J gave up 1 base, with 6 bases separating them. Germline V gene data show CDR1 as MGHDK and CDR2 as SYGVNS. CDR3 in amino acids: CASSETGSGNTIYF. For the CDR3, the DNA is TGTGCCAGCAGTGAAACAGGGTCTGGAAACACCATATATTTT.

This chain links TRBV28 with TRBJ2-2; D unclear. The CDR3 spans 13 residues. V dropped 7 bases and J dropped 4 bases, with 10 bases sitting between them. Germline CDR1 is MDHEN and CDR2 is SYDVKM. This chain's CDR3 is CASKRTATGELFF. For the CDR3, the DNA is TGTGCCAGCAAACGGACGGCCACCGGGGAGCTGTTTTTT.

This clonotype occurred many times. The CDR3 spells CASSYVGGQETQYF. CDR3 nucleotide sequence: TGTGCCAGCAGTTACGTCGGCGGTCAAGAGACCCAGTACTTC. The chain employs TRBV6-5 and TRBJ2-5, with D hard to call. CDR3 length: 14 amino acids. V lost 2 bases and J 2 bases, leaving 9 bases between the germline ends. Germline assignment: CDR1 MNHEY and CDR2 SVGAGI.

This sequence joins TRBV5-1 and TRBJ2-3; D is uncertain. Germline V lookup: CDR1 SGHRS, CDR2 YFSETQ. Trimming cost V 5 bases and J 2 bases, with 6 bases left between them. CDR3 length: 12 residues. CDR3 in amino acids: CASRFTTDTQYF. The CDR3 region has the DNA TGCGCCAGCAGGTTTACCACAGATACGCAGTATTTT.

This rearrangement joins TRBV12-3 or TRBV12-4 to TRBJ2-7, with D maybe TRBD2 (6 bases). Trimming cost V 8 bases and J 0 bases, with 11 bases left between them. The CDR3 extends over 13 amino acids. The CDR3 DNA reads TGTGCCAGCGATAGCGGCAACTCCTACGAGCAGTACTTC. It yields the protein CASDSGNSYEQYF.